This paragraph reports one T cell receptor (beta chain). This clone showed up just once. Which antigen it targets is not known. No base quality values were provided; no much bigger clone lies one nucleotide off. Using the deep immunoSEQ assay, multiplex PCR amplified TCR CDR3 regions from genomic DNA. Extracted genomic DNA from each cell subset was spread evenly across all wells of several immunoSEQ 96-well plates, with each plate serving as a replicate. For sorted subsets, about 220 ng of genomic DNA, equivalent to 25,000 to 35,000 T cell genomes, went into each replicate PCR. The purified libraries were quantified using a Qubit 3.0 fluorometer, sized with a Bioanalyzer 2100, and then quantified again using the KAPA Library Quantification kit. A separate single-read 150-cycle Illumina NextSeq 550 flow cell was used to sequence each immunoSEQ 96-well plate. The original methods were these. Because the immunoSEQ output held only junctional sequences and lacked quality scores, the filtering could not match the filtering applied to full-length reads. To assign V/J genes and CDR3, sequences were annotated against IMGT germline references using PyIR, a Python wrapper for IgBLAST v1.9. Reads were filtered out if the reads had weak V/J assignments (E-value above 1e-6), no CDR3, stop codons, out-of-frame junctions, or ambiguous translated residues. V3J clonotypes were defined as sequences sharing the same inferred V gene, J gene, and CDR3 amino acid sequence. To compute the percentage overlap between repertoires, the number of shared unique clonotypes was divided by the size of the smaller repertoire. Repertoire richness was assessed with RTK rarefaction, the Chao1 estimator, and Recon v2.1 estimates of unobserved clonotypes. OLGA was used to compute generation probabilities for all TCRbeta clonotypes that the gDNA method yielded from a few donors. What TCRdb holds here is the immuneACCESS table cut down to in-frame rearrangements. Part of the clones is not present; checked against another copy, under half of the missing clones reflect an unresolved V gene, and the others are unexplained. V and J calls and clone size are copied from that table; D and trimming were computed from the DNA. The sample profile shows about 2 million clones; 85% to 95% of them were found once. The ten most abundant clones make up 0.9% to 1.3% of the sample.

This record belongs to a study of shared clonotypes between healthy human individuals (dated by TCRdb to 2020 to 2022). Study-wide context: A few men and two women, aged 18 to 49 years, made up the cohort. Between about 0.8 and 9 billion PBMCs per donor were obtained by leukapheresis. For each donor, CD4 naive and CD4 memory were each given three plates, CD8 naive was given two plates, and CD8 memory was given one plate. Libraries were prepared and TCR repertoires were sequenced by different laboratories using diverse techniques, in order to increase sequencing depth and limit assay-specific biases. To estimate repertoire size and how much clonotypes are shared between individuals, the study performed deep sequencing of blood TCR repertoires from roughly five healthy adults.

The paper as a whole reports these results and caveats: Naive subsets generally had larger estimated clonotype richness than memory subsets. Because the study included a small number of donors, the genetic and exposure-history diversity represented was limited. Sharing across a handful of donors was observed for approximately 5% of naive CD4, over 3% of naive CD8, 2% to 2.5% of memory CD4, and less than 0.45% of memory CD8 clonotypes. Sampling was limited to blood, and TCR repertoires in tissue likely differ from TCR repertoires in blood. Even with the large sequencing depth, rarefaction of the sorted-subset datasets indicated that sequencing was incomplete. Based on pairwise subsampling, the degree of clonotype sharing among donors was expected to be affected by sequencing depth. Compared with non-shared clonotypes, the clonotypes found in all four sorted-subset donors had higher generation probabilities.

The CDR3 starts with the cysteine, ends with the phenylalanine, and has 15 residues. The sequence is cut down to CDR3 DNA, 45 bases in frame from base 1. V is pared back by 0 bases and J by 6 bases, with 15 bases lying between the germline termini. The CDR1 and CDR2 encoded by the germline V gene are MGHRA and YSYEKL. For the CD8 naive samples, CD45RO-negative cells were positively selected for CCR7, yielding a CD45RA+CCR7+ population from which TemRA cells were excluded. The donors were healthy, HIV-negative adults who had no recently reported acute infections or vaccinations. Only Caucasian adults living in Nashville, Tennessee, USA were represented among the donors. After blood collection by leukapheresis, PBMCs were isolated using Ficoll-Histopaque density gradient centrifugation and then cryopreserved in the vapor phase of liquid nitrogen. Analytical flow cytometry was used to check the purity and quantity of every magnetically sorted T cell population. Each sorted fraction had its genomic DNA isolated and then quantified by UV absorbance on a Nanodrop 2000c.

The sequence came from a man aged 18 to 30 in good health. The sequence is built from TRBV4-1 and TRBJ2-7, and the D gene may be TRBD1, 6 bases matching. The sample consisted of naive CD8+ T cells sorted from blood. This specimen's cell subset or site label, per the study, means: CD45RA+CCR7+. The CDR3 region has the sequence CASSQERQGYSEQYF. The DNA reads as follows: TGCGCCAGCAGCCAAGAACGGCAGGGGTATTCCGAGCAGTACTTC.